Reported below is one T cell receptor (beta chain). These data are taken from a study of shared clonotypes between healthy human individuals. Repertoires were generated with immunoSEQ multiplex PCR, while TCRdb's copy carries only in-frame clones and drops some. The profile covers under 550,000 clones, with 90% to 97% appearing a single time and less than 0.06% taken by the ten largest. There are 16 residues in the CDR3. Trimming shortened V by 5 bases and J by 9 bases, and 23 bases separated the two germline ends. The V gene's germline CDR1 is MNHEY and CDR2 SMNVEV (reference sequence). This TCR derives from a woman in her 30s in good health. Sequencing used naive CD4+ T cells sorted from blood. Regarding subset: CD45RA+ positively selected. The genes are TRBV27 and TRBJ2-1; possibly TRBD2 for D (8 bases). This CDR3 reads CASSTPGGGANSEQFF. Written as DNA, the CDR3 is TGTGCCAGCAGTACTCCGGGAGGGGGCGCAAACTCTGAGCAGTTCTTC.